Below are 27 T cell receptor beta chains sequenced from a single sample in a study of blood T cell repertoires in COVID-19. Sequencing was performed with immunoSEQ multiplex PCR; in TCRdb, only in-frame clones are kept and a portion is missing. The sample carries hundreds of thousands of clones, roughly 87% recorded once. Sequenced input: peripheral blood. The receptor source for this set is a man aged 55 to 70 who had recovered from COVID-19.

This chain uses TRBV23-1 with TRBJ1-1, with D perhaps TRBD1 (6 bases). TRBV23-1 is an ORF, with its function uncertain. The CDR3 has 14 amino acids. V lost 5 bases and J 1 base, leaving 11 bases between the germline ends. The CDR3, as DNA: TGCGCCAGCAGTATTCGACAGGCGAACACTGAAGCTTTCTTT. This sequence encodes CASSIRQANTEAFF.

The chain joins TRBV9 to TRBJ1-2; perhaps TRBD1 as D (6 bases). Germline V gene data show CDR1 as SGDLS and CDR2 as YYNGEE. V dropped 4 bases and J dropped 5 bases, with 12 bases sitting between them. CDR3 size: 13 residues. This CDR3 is CASSPRDNYGYTF. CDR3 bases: TGTGCCAGCAGCCCACGGGACAATTATGGCTACACCTTC.

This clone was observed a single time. The CDR3 sequence is CASSLVTADGYTF. In nucleotides, the CDR3 is TGTGCCAGCAGCTTGGTAACAGCGGATGGCTACACCTTC. V is TRBV5-6 and J is TRBJ1-2; D gene uncertain. The V gene's germline CDR1 is SGHDT and CDR2 YYEEEE. V shed 0 bases and J shed 6 bases, with 9 bases lying between them. This CDR3 spans 13 amino acids. The whole variable domain, remainder taken from reference TRBV5-6 and TRBJ1-2, is DAGVTQSPTHLIKTRGQQVTLRCSPKSGHDTVSWYQQALGQGPQFIFQYYEEEERQRGNFPDRFSGHQFPNYSSELNVNALLLGDSALYLCASSLVTADGYTFGSGTRLTVV.

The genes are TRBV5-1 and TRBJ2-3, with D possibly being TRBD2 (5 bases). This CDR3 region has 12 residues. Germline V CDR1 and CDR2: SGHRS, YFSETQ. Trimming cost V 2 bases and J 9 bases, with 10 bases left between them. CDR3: CASSFGEYTQYF. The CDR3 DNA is TGCGCCAGCAGCTTCGGGGAGTACACGCAGTATTTT.

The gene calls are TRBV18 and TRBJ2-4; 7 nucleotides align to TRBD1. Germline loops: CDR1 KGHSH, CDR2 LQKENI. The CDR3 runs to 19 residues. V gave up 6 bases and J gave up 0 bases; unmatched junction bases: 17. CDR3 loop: CASSQGDSVNPLAKNIQYF. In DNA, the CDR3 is TGTGCCAGCTCCCAGGGGGACAGCGTTAACCCACTAGCCAAAAACATTCAGTACTTC.

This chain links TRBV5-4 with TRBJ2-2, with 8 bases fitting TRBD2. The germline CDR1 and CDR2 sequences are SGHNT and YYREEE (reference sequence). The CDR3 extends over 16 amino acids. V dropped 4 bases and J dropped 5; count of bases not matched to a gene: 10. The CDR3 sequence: CASSPGLALRTGELFF. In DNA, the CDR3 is TGTGCCAGCAGCCCAGGACTAGCTCTGCGAACCGGGGAGCTGTTTTTT.

Here the CDR3 reads CATSRKTAAYEQYF. CDR3 nucleotide sequence: TGTGCCACCAGCAGAAAGACAGCAGCCTACGAGCAGTACTTC. This chain uses TRBV15 with TRBJ2-7; D is perhaps TRBD1 (5 bases). Between the trimmed V and J ends, which lost 2 bases and 2 bases, there was a span of 10 bases. Germline CDR1 reads LNHNV; CDR2 reads YYDKDF (reference sequence). This CDR3 contains 14 residues.

The CDR3 here is CASSSARREAGFTGELFF. The CDR3 nucleotides are TGTGCCAGCAGCTCCGCCCGGCGGGAAGCGGGGTTCACCGGGGAGCTGTTTTTT. The chain uses TRBV7-2 and TRBJ2-2, with 7 positions matching TRBD2. Trimming removed 4 bases from V and 4 bases from J; junction bases left unmatched: 15. The germline V gene has CDR1 SGHTA and CDR2 FQGNSA. This CDR3 contains 18 residues.

DNA for the CDR3: TGTGCCAGCAGCAAAAGTTCGGGACAGGGTATGGAAGGAAACACCATATATTTT. This sequence encodes CASSKSSGQGMEGNTIYF. The V gene is TRBV21-1, the J gene TRBJ1-3; TRBD1 was called by the table and not checked on the DNA. TRBV21-1 is an annotated pseudogene. The CDR3 spans 18 residues.

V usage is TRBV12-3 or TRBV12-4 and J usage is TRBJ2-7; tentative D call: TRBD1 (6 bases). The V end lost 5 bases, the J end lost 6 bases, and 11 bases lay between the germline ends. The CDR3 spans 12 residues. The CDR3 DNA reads TGTGCCAGCAGTGGCACAGGGCGCGAGCAGTACTTC. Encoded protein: CASSGTGREQYF.

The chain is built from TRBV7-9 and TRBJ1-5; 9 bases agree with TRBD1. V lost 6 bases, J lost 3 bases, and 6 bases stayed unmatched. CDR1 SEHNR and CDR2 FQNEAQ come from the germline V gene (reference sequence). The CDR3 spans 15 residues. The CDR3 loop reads CASSLQGATNQPQHF. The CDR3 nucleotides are TGTGCCAGCAGTTTACAGGGGGCGACCAATCAGCCCCAGCATTTT.

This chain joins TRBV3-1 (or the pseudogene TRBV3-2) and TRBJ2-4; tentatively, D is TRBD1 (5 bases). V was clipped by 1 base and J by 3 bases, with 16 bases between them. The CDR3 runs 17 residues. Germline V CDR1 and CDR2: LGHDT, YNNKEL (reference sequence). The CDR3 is CASSQVGQFGDKNIQYF. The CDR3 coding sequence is TGTGCCAGCAGCCAAGTGGGGCAGTTTGGAGACAAAAACATTCAGTACTTC.

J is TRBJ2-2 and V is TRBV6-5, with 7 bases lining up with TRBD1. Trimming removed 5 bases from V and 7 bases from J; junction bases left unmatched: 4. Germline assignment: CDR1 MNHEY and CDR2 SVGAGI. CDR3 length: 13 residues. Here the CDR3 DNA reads TGTGCCAGCAGTATGACAGGGATCGGGGAGCTGTTTTTT. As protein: CASSMTGIGELFF.

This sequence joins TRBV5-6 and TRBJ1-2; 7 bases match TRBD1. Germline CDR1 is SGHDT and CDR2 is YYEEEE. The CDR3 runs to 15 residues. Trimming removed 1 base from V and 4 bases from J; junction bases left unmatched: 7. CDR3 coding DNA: TGTGCCAGCAGCTTGCGACAGGGCGGCGTCTATGGCTACACCTTC. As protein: CASSLRQGGVYGYTF. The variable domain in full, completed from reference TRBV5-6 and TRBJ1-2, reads DAGVTQSPTHLIKTRGQQVTLRCSPKSGHDTVSWYQQALGQGPQFIFQYYEEEERQRGNFPDRFSGHQFPNYSSELNVNALLLGDSALYLCASSLRQGGVYGYTFGSGTRLTVV.

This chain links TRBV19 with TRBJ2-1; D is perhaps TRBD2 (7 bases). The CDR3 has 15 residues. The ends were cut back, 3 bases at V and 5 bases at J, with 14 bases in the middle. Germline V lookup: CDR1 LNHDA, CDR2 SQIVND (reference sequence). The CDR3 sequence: CASSIQRGHNNEQFF. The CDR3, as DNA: TGTGCCAGTAGTATCCAGCGGGGACATAACAATGAGCAGTTCTTC.

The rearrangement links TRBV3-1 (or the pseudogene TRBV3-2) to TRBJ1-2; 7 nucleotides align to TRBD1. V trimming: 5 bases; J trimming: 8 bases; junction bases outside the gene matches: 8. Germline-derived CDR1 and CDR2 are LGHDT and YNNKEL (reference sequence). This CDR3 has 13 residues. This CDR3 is CASSTAGQPGYTF. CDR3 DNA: TGTGCCAGCAGCACCGCGGGACAGCCGGGCTACACCTTC.

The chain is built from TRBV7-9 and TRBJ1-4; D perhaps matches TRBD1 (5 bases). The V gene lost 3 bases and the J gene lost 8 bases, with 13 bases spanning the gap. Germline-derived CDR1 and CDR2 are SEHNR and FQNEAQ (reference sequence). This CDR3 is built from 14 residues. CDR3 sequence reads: CASSFVGGEEKLFF. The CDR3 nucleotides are TGTGCCAGCAGCTTCGTCGGAGGGGAGGAAAAACTGTTTTTT.

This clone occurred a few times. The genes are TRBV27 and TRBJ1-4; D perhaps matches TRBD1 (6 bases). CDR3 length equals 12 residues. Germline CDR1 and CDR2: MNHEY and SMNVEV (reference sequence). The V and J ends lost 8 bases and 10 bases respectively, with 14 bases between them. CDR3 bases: TGTGCCAGCGGAGCACAGGGTGGAAAACTGTTTTTT. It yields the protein CASGAQGGKLFF.

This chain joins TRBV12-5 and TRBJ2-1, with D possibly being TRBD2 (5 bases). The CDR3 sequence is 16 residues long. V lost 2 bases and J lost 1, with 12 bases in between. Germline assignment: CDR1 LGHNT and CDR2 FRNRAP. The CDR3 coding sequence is TGTGCTAGTGGTTTGAGGACGGGGATTTCCTACAATGAGCAGTTCTTC. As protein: CASGLRTGISYNEQFF.

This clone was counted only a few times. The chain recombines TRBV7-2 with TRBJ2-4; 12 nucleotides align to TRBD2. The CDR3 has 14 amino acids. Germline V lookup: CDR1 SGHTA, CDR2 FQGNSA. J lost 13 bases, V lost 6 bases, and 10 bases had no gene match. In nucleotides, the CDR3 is TGTGCCAGCAGATCTAGCGGGGGGGTATCAGGGCAGTACTTC. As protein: CASRSSGGVSGQYF.

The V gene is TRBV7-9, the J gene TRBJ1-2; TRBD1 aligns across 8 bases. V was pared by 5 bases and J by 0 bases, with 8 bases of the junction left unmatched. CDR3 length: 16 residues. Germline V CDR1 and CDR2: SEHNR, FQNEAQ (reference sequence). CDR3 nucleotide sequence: TGTGCCAGCAGCCCCGACAGGGGCTGGCCTAACTATGGCTACACCTTC. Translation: CASSPDRGWPNYGYTF.

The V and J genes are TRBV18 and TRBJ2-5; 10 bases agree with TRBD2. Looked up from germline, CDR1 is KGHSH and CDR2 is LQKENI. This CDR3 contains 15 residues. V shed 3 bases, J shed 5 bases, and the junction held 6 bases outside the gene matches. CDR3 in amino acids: CASSPGLADRETQYF. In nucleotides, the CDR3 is TGTGCCAGCTCACCCGGACTAGCGGACCGGGAGACCCAGTACTTC.

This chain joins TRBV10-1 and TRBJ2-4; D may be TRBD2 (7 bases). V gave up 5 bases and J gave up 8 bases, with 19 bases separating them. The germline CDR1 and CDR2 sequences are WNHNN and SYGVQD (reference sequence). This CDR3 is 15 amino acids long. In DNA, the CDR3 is TGCGCCAGCAGTCCGGGGGGACAAAGGCGGGACATTCAGTACTTC. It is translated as CASSPGGQRRDIQYF.

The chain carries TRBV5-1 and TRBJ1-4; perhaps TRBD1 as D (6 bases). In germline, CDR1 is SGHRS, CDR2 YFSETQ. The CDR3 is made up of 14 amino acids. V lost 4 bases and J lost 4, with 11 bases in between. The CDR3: CASSPGHFNEKLFF. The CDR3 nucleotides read TGCGCCAGCAGCCCGGGACACTTTAATGAAAAACTGTTTTTT.

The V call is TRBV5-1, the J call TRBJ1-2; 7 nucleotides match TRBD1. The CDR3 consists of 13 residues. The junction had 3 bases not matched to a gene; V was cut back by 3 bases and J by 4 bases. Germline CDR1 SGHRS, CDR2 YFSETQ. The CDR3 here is CASSWDSTYGYTF. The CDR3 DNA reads TGCGCCAGCAGCTGGGACAGTACCTATGGCTACACCTTC.

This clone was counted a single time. The CDR3 nucleotides read TGTGCCAGCAGCACGTACCCAAGCGATGAGCAGTTCTTC. Translation gives CASSTYPSDEQFF. This chain connects TRBV12-3 or TRBV12-4 to TRBJ2-1; D remains unclear. This CDR3 has 13 residues. V lost 6 bases and J 8 bases, leaving 14 bases between the germline ends.

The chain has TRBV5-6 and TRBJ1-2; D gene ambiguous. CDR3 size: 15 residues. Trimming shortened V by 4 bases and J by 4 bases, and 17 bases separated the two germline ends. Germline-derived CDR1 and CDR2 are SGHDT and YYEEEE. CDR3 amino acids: CASSPGVVAAYGYTF. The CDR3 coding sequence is TGTGCCAGCAGCCCTGGTGTTGTGGCCGCCTATGGCTACACCTTC.